The 21 T cell receptor beta chains in this list originate from one sample, sequenced in a study of cytomegalovirus exposure and HLA in healthy donors. A multiplex PCR was run with 60 Vbeta primers and 13 Jbeta primers. Only in-frame clones appear in the TCRdb table, and some are missing; sequencing was by immunoSEQ multiplex PCR. The sample table includes 45,000 to 50,000 clones. Sequenced material: PBMCs. Receptor source: a male donor in good health and CMV-seronegative.

J is TRBJ2-2 and V is TRBV9; tentative D call: TRBD1 (6 bases). This CDR3 comprises 15 residues. V was pared by 0 bases and J by 5 bases, with 11 bases between. CDR1 is SGDLS, CDR2 YYNGEE, per germline. The CDR3 DNA sequence: TGTGCCAGCAGCGTAGTTGGACAGTTAACCGGGGAGCTGTTTTTT. Amino acid sequence: CASSVVGQLTGELFF.

The CDR3 protein is CASSSRTSPDTQYF. The CDR3 DNA follows: TGCGCCAGCAGCTCTCGGACTAGTCCAGATACGCAGTATTTT. V gene TRBV5-1 combines with J gene TRBJ2-3, with 7 bases matching TRBD2. The CDR3 contains 14 residues. Germline loops: CDR1 SGHRS, CDR2 YFSETQ. V was clipped by 3 bases and J by 4 bases; unmatched bases: 5.

CDR3 loop: CASSTLRDTEAFF. In DNA form, the CDR3 reads TGTGCCAGTAGCACACTCCGGGACACTGAAGCTTTCTTT. The chain combines TRBV19 with TRBJ1-1; D uncertain. The CDR3 has 13 residues. The germline gives CDR1 LNHDA, CDR2 SQIVND (reference sequence). V was cut by 6 bases and J by 3 bases, with 11 bases left in between.

The chain uses TRBV29-1 and TRBJ1-1; perhaps TRBD1 as D (5 bases). V lost 8 bases, J lost 2 bases, and 15 bases lay in between. Germline V CDR1 and CDR2: SQVTM, ANQGSEA. This CDR3 has 13 amino acids. CDR3 protein: CSTAPGANTEAFF. The CDR3 coding sequence is TGCAGCACAGCTCCTGGGGCTAACACTGAAGCTTTCTTT.

The V gene is TRBV5-1, the J gene TRBJ1-2; D uncertain. V dropped 0 bases and J dropped 4 bases, with 7 bases sitting between them. The CDR3 extends over 13 amino acids. Germline V gene lookup returns CDR1 SGHRS and CDR2 YFSETQ. The CDR3 sequence is CASSLDEIYGYTF. The DNA for the CDR3 is TGCGCCAGCAGCTTGGACGAGATCTATGGCTACACCTTC.

This rearrangement joins TRBV30 to TRBJ2-2; 8 positions match TRBD1. The V gene's germline CDR1 is GTSNPN and CDR2 SVGIG (reference sequence). Trimming at V came to 2 bases and at J to 8 bases, leaving 4 bases not matched to a gene. The CDR3 is 13 residues long. The CDR3 DNA follows: TGTGCCTGGAGTTCAGACAGGGGTGGGGAGCTGTTTTTT. This encodes CAWSSDRGGELFF.

V gene TRBV4-1 combines with J gene TRBJ1-4; 9 nucleotides match TRBD1. The CDR3 runs 16 residues. Losses at the gene ends were 0 bases for V and 6 bases for J; bases not matched to a gene: 5. Germline CDR1 is MGHRA and CDR2 is YSYEKL. The CDR3, as DNA: TGCGCCAGCAGCCAAGATCTGGGACAGGGTTATGAAAAACTGTTTTTT. This translates into CASSQDLGQGYEKLFF.

The rearrangement links TRBV5-1 to TRBJ1-1, with TRBD1 identical over 7 bases. From germline, CDR1 is SGHRS and CDR2 YFSETQ. The CDR3 has 15 amino acids. The V segment lost 3 bases and the J segment 7 bases; nucleotides outside the gene matches: 12. In DNA form, the CDR3 reads TGCGCCAGCAGCTGGACAGGCCCGGAACAAGGTGAAGCTTTCTTT. Amino acids: CASSWTGPEQGEAFF.

The chain recombines TRBV2 with TRBJ1-1; 7 nucleotides line up with TRBD1. Germline lookup yields CDR1 SNHLY and CDR2 FYNNEI. CDR3 length equals 16 residues. Trimming cost V 4 bases and J 0 bases; bases outside gene matches: 8. The CDR3 loop is CASSGTGVRVNTEAFF. DNA of the CDR3: TGTGCCAGCAGTGGCACAGGGGTGAGGGTGAACACTGAAGCTTTCTTT. The full variable domain, with the rest looked up from reference TRBV2 and TRBJ1-1, is EPEVTQTPSHQVTQMGQEVILRCVPISNHLYFYWYRQILGQKVEFLVSFYNNEISEKSEIFDDQFSVERPDGSNFTLKIRSTKLEDSAMYFCASSGTGVRVNTEAFFGQGTRLTVV.

The rearrangement links TRBV18 to TRBJ2-2, with TRBD1 matching over 8 bases. Trimming cost V 6 bases and J 7 bases; bases outside gene matches: 7. The germline gives CDR1 KGHSH, CDR2 LQKENI. This CDR3 region has 14 residues. The DNA of the CDR3 is TGTGCCAGCTCGACGGCACAGGGGGACGGGGAGCTGTTTTTT. Its protein product is CASSTAQGDGELFF. The full variable domain, with the rest looked up from reference TRBV18 and TRBJ2-2, is NAGVMQNPRHLVRRRGQEARLRCSPMKGHSHVYWYRQLPEEGLKFMVYLQKENIIDESGMPKERFSAEFPKEGPSILRIQQVVRGDSAAYFCASSTAQGDGELFFGEGSRLTVL.

The chain has TRBV9 and TRBJ2-7; the D gene is possibly TRBD2 (7 bases). Trimming pared 0 bases from V and 3 bases from J, leaving 10 bases between. CDR3 size: 14 residues. Germline V gene sequence: CDR1 SGDLS, CDR2 YYNGEE. The CDR3 coding sequence is TGTGCCAGCAGCGTAGGAGGGGGGGGCTACGAGCAGTACTTC. It is translated as CASSVGGGGYEQYF.

This CDR3 is CASSIEALLNQPQHF. The CDR3 DNA reads TGTGCCAGTAGTATAGAGGCCCTTCTCAATCAGCCCCAGCATTTT. V usage is TRBV19 and J usage is TRBJ1-5; no reliable D call. V was cut by 0 bases and J by 3 bases, with 9 bases left in between. The CDR3 has 15 amino acids. Germline values: CDR1 LNHDA, CDR2 SQIVND (reference sequence).

The chain links TRBV6-6 to TRBJ1-6; D uncertain. Trimming removed 10 bases from V and 7 bases from J, with 20 bases in between. CDR3 length: 15 amino acids. The germline CDR1 and CDR2 sequences are MNHNY and SVGAGI (reference sequence). The chain's CDR3 is CAIGSAFSGNSPLHF. The CDR3 region has the DNA TGTGCCATAGGATCCGCATTCTCGGGGAATTCACCCCTCCACTTT.

The chain is built from TRBV9 and TRBJ1-1, with TRBD1 matching 10 bases. J was trimmed by 7 bases and V by 3 bases; bases with no gene match: 6. Germline loops: CDR1 SGDLS, CDR2 YYNGEE. This CDR3 spans 14 amino acids. CDR3 in DNA: TGTGCCAGCAGCGGTCCGGGACAGGGGATTGAAGCTTTCTTT. It yields the protein CASSGPGQGIEAFF.

The J gene is TRBJ2-1, the V gene TRBV7-2, with D possibly TRBD2 on 6 matching bases. Per the germline V gene, CDR1 is SGHTA and CDR2 is FQGNSA. Trimming removed 1 base at V and 9 bases at J, with 10 bases between. This CDR3 has 13 residues. CDR3 in DNA: TGTGCCAGCAGCTTAGAGCGGGTCGGTGAGCAGTTCTTC. It yields the protein CASSLERVGEQFF.

The gene calls are TRBV25-1 and TRBJ2-3, with 8 positions matching TRBD2. Germline loops: CDR1 MGHDK, CDR2 SYGVNS. The CDR3 is 15 amino acids. Trimming took 3 bases from V and 2 from J; bases not matched to a gene: 4. CDR3 in amino acids: CASSDGGGLTDTQYF. CDR3 DNA sequence: TGTGCCAGCAGTGACGGGGGGGGCCTCACAGATACGCAGTATTTT.

The chain couples TRBV10-3 to TRBJ1-2; 8 bases are shared with TRBD1. CDR3 length equals 13 residues. In germline, CDR1 is ENHRY, CDR2 SYGVKD. V lost 6 bases and J lost 3; bases outside the gene matches: 3. The chain's CDR3 is CAIRTGEYYGYTF. CDR3 bases: TGTGCCATCAGGACAGGGGAATACTATGGCTACACCTTC.

This chain joins TRBV27 and TRBJ2-7, with 9 bases fitting TRBD2. Germline V gene data show CDR1 as MNHEY and CDR2 as SMNVEV (reference sequence). This CDR3 has 15 residues. The V segment lost 3 bases and the J segment 1 base; nucleotides outside the gene matches: 4. CDR3 nucleotides: TGTGCCAGCAGTTTGACGACTAGCGGTTCCTACGAGCAGTACTTC. It specifies CASSLTTSGSYEQYF.

The chain is built from TRBV7-2 and TRBJ1-6; a weak D match, TRBD1 (6 bases). With 1 base removed from V and 8 bases from J, the gap between germline ends came to 12 bases. The CDR3 has 15 amino acids. Germline values: CDR1 SGHTA, CDR2 FQGNSA. CDR3: CASSLGRRGDSPLHF. DNA of the CDR3: TGTGCCAGCAGCTTAGGTCGCAGGGGAGATTCACCCCTCCACTTT.

The chain recombines TRBV7-9 with TRBJ1-1; D gene unclear. The CDR3 length is 13 residues. The V and J ends lost 1 base and 1 base respectively, with 4 bases between them. CDR1 is SEHNR and CDR2 is FQNEAQ in the germline V gene (reference sequence). CDR3 DNA sequence: TGTGCCAGCAGCTTAGGAGAGAACACTGAAGCTTTCTTT. It codes for CASSLGENTEAFF.

V and J are TRBV4-1 and TRBJ2-6; tentatively, D is TRBD1 (6 bases). V was shortened by 1 base and J by 0 bases, with 10 bases between the two germline ends. The CDR3 covers 17 residues. The germline V gene encodes CDR1 MGHRA and CDR2 YSYEKL. CDR3 loop: CASSQVEQGSGANVLTF. The CDR3 bases are TGCGCCAGCAGCCAAGTGGAACAGGGCTCTGGGGCCAACGTCCTGACTTTC.